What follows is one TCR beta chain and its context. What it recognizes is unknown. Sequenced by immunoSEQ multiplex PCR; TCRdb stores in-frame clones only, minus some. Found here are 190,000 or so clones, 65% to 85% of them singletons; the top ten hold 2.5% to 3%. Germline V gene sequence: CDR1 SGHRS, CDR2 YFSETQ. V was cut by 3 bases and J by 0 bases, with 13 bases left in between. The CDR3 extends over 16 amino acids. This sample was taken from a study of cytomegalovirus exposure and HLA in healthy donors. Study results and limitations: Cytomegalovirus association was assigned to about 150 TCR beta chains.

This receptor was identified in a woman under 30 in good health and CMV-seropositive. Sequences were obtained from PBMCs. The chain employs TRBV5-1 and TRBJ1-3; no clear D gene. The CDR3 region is CASSSISSGSGNTIYF. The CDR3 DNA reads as TGCGCCAGCAGCTCCATTTCCTCGGGCTCTGGAAACACCATATATTTT. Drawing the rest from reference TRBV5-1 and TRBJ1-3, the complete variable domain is KAGVTQTPRYLIKTRGQQVTLSCSPISGHRSVSWYQQTPGQGLQFLFEYFSETQRNKGNFPGRFSGRQFSNSRSEMNVSTLELGDSALYLCASSSISSGSGNTIYFGEGSWLTVV.